These 9 T cell receptor beta chains originate from one sample sequenced in a study of cytomegalovirus exposure and HLA in healthy donors. It was with 60 Vbeta and 13 Jbeta primers that the PCR ran. The assay was immunoSEQ multiplex PCR, and TCRdb's table has in-frame clones only and misses some. The sample lists 100,000 or so clones; about 13% were seen once. The sequencing sample was made of PBMCs. The receptors here all came from a man aged 40-49 years in good health and CMV-seropositive.

This clone was observed a few times. The chain is built from TRBV28 and TRBJ1-1, with unresolved D. The CDR3 extends over 13 amino acids. CDR1 is MDHEN and CDR2 is SYDVKM in the germline V gene. Trimming shortened V by 5 bases and J by 10 bases, and 17 bases separated the two germline ends. The CDR3, as DNA: TGTGCCAGCAGTCCGGGCTCGTGGAGGCCAGCTTTCTTT. This sequence encodes CASSPGSWRPAFF.

This clone has only a few counts. The CDR3: CASSPPNAGSLRSTDTQYF. The CDR3 nucleotides are TGTGCCAGCAGCCCCCCAAATGCGGGATCTTTAAGAAGTACAGATACGCAGTATTTT. This chain links TRBV7-9 with TRBJ2-3; possible D gene TRBD2, 6 bases. Trimming left V 5 bases short and J 3 bases short, with 27 bases between. Looked up from germline, CDR1 is SEHNR and CDR2 is FQNEAQ (reference sequence). The CDR3 is 19 amino acids.

The chain has TRBV7-2 and TRBJ1-2; the D gene is possibly TRBD1 (6 bases). There are 13 residues in the CDR3. CDR1 is SGHTA, CDR2 FQGNSA, per germline. V lost 2 bases, J lost 6 bases, and 10 bases lay in between. In nucleotides, the CDR3 is TGTGCCAGCAGCTTATACAGGGACGATGGCTACACCTTC. Amino acid sequence: CASSLYRDDGYTF.

J is TRBJ2-7 and V is TRBV7-2, with D possibly being TRBD1 (6 bases). The V end was cut by 1 base, the J end by 5 bases, with 15 bases between. The germline V gene has CDR1 SGHTA and CDR2 FQGNSA. The CDR3 is 15 amino acids. The chain's CDR3 is CASSLVGASPNEQYF. The CDR3 DNA reads TGTGCCAGCAGCTTAGTGGGGGCATCCCCTAACGAGCAGTACTTC. The full variable domain, with the rest looked up from reference TRBV7-2 and TRBJ2-7, is GAGVSQSPSNKVTEKGKDVELRCDPISGHTALYWYRQSLGQGLEFLIYFQGNSAPDKSGLPSDRFSAERTGGSVSTLTIQRTQQEDSAVYLCASSLVGASPNEQYFGPGTRLTVT.

The genes are TRBV6-1 and TRBJ2-1; 8 positions agree with TRBD2. The CDR3 consists of 15 residues. V trimming: 11 bases; J trimming: 1 base; junction bases outside the gene matches: 10. CDR1 is MNHNS, CDR2 SASEGT, per germline. CDR3 loop: CAGESGRGSYNEQFF. CDR3 nucleotide sequence: TGTGCCGGAGAAAGCGGGAGAGGGTCCTACAATGAGCAGTTCTTC.

This clone has a handful of counts. This chain connects TRBV4-2 to TRBJ1-5; TRBD1 matches at 9 bases. The germline CDR1 and CDR2 sequences are LGHNA and YNFKEQ. The V segment lost 2 bases and the J segment 11 bases; nucleotides outside the gene matches: 10. This CDR3 comprises 15 residues. In DNA, the CDR3 is TGTGCCAGCAGCCAAACGGGACAGGGTAGTGTAGCCCAGCATTTT. Translation gives CASSQTGQGSVAQHF.

The chain links TRBV7-8 to TRBJ2-3; 9 bases map to TRBD2. CDR3 length: 16 amino acids. Germline V gives CDR1 SGHVS, CDR2 FQNEAQ. After removal of 5 bases from V and 2 bases from J, the junction contained 8 bases not matched to a gene. As DNA, the CDR3 is TGTGCCAGCAGCCAGAGACGACTAGCGGTCACAGATACGCAGTATTTT. Residues: CASSQRRLAVTDTQYF.

The rearrangement uses TRBV19 and TRBJ1-2; the D gene is possibly TRBD1 (6 bases). This CDR3 spans 16 amino acids. V gave up 1 base and J gave up 7 bases, with 19 bases separating them. Germline V gives CDR1 LNHDA, CDR2 SQIVND (reference sequence). CDR3 nucleotides: TGTGCCAGTAGTATAGTTGCGGGGGCGCGATTCAGTGGCTACACCTTC. Its translation: CASSIVAGARFSGYTF.

Only a few counts were recorded for this clone. CDR3 sequence (DNA): TGTGCCTGTGAATCGAGGGCAACTAATGAAAAACTGTTTTTT. Amino acid sequence: CACESRATNEKLFF. The chain recombines TRBV30 with TRBJ1-4; D is ambiguous. The CDR3 contains 14 residues. V lost 6 bases and J lost 0, with 11 bases in between. Germline assignment: CDR1 GTSNPN and CDR2 SVGIG (reference sequence).